This T cell receptor (beta chain) was sequenced for a study of cytomegalovirus exposure and HLA in healthy donors. Turning to the study itself: The approximately 110 validation repertoires were reported in a later analysis to have been generated on the same platform as the approximately 600 first-cohort repertoires.

This CDR3 region has 15 residues. V shed 0 bases, J shed 5 bases, and the junction held 3 bases outside the gene matches. The germline V gene encodes CDR1 MNHEY and CDR2 SVGAGI. Study conclusions and caveats: High sensitivity and specificity were reportedly achieved when the classifier diagnosed cytomegalovirus status.

Among the 120 subjects of the validation cohort, separate from the 666-subject first cohort, were the donors. Produced via immunoSEQ multiplex PCR; TCRdb's table is partial and in-frame only. Here the sample spans 110,000 to 150,000 clones, more than 85% being singletons. As regards this clone: Its antigen is not known.

The sequenced material came from PBMCs. The receptor comes from a man between 18 and 29 years old in good health and CMV-seronegative. The V gene is TRBV6-5, the J gene TRBJ1-1; 10 bases line up with TRBD1. The CDR3 DNA follows: TGTGCCAGCAGTTACTCTAGGACAGGGGGTACTGAAGCTTTCTTT. This translates into CASSYSRTGGTEAFF.